Listed below are T cell receptor beta chains from one sample, sequenced in a study of control samples from healthy donors and cancer patients. This table comes from immunoSEQ multiplex PCR, and its TCRdb copy is limited to in-frame clones, with some not included. The table lists 150,000 or so clones, 90% to 95% of them singletons. Sequencing was carried out using PBMCs. The receptors were sampled from a man in his 60s with colorectal cancer. Both conserved end residues are part of each CDR3. The order of the fields is clone size, CDR3 length, V gene, J gene, D gene, CDR3 protein, CDR3 DNA. D genes are given only for firm matches. Clone size, where shown, is once, few, many, or a class for clones that have expanded.

abundance: .; len: 17; v_gene: TRBV10-2; j_gene: TRBJ2-1; d_gene: TRBD2; CDR3aa: CASSDPKLAGKYNEQFF; CDR3nt: TGCGCCAGCAGTGATCCTAAACTAGCGGGGAAGTACAATGAGCAGTTCTTC
abundance: .; len: 13; v_gene: TRBV19; j_gene: TRBJ1-1; d_gene: .; CDR3aa: CASSIVRNTEAFF; CDR3nt: TGTGCCAGTAGTATAGTACGCAACACTGAAGCTTTCTTT
abundance: once; len: 16; v_gene: TRBV18; j_gene: TRBJ2-2; d_gene: TRBD1; CDR3aa: CATSGGRTEGTGELFF; CDR3nt: TGTGCGACTTCAGGGGGCCGAACGGAAGGGACCGGGGAGCTGTTTTTT
abundance: .; len: 14; v_gene: TRBV7-9; j_gene: TRBJ2-5; d_gene: .; CDR3aa: CASSPRTAQETQYF; CDR3nt: TGTGCCAGCAGTCCCCGGACCGCTCAAGAGACCCAGTACTTC
abundance: .; len: 15; v_gene: TRBV20-1; j_gene: TRBJ1-5; d_gene: TRBD1; CDR3aa: CTDSQDRGREAPQHF; CDR3nt: TGCACTGATAGTCAGGACAGGGGGCGCGAGGCGCCCCAGCATTTT
abundance: .; len: 11; v_gene: TRBV19; j_gene: TRBJ1-2; d_gene: .; CDR3aa: CASSDWPGYTF; CDR3nt: TGTGCCAGCTCGGATTGGCCTGGCTACACCTTC
abundance: .; len: 16; v_gene: TRBV4-1; j_gene: TRBJ2-3; d_gene: .; CDR3aa: CASSQDPRPGTDTQYF; CDR3nt: TGCGCCAGCAGCCAAGATCCTAGACCAGGCACAGATACGCAGTATTTT
abundance: once; len: 15; v_gene: TRBV5-1; j_gene: TRBJ2-3; d_gene: .; CDR3aa: CASSLVGGLTDTQYF; CDR3nt: TGCGCCAGCAGCTTGGTGGGGGGGCTCACAGATACGCAGTATTTT
abundance: once; len: 15; v_gene: TRBV2; j_gene: TRBJ1-6; d_gene: TRBD1; CDR3aa: CASSIDRGRNSPLHF; CDR3nt: TGTGCCAGCAGTATCGACAGGGGCAGGAATTCACCCCTCCACTTT
abundance: .; len: 15; v_gene: TRBV7-9; j_gene: TRBJ2-7; d_gene: .; CDR3aa: CASSLDDWRSYEQYF; CDR3nt: TGTGCCAGCAGCTTAGATGATTGGCGTTCCTACGAGCAGTACTTC
abundance: .; len: 15; v_gene: TRBV7-2; j_gene: TRBJ2-4; d_gene: .; CDR3aa: CASSLATGAKNIQYF; CDR3nt: TGTGCCAGCAGCTTAGCCACGGGAGCCAAAAACATTCAGTACTTC
abundance: .; len: 12; v_gene: TRBV18; j_gene: TRBJ2-5; d_gene: .; CDR3aa: CASSPGQETQYF; CDR3nt: TGTGCCAGCTCACCGGGACAAGAGACCCAGTACTTC
abundance: .; len: 15; v_gene: TRBV18; j_gene: TRBJ2-6; d_gene: .; CDR3aa: CASSPLTTGTAVLTF; CDR3nt: TGTGCCAGCTCACCCCTCACAACGGGCACGGCCGTCCTGACTTTC
abundance: .; len: 14; v_gene: TRBV7-9; j_gene: TRBJ2-7; d_gene: .; CDR3aa: CASSTGSPSYEQYF; CDR3nt: TGTGCCAGCAGCACAGGGTCCCCTTCCTACGAGCAGTACTTC
abundance: .; len: 14; v_gene: TRBV7-9; j_gene: TRBJ1-1; d_gene: .; CDR3aa: CASSLGEGETEAFF; CDR3nt: TGTGCCAGCAGCTTAGGGGAAGGAGAGACTGAAGCTTTCTTT
abundance: .; len: 13; v_gene: TRBV6-5; j_gene: TRBJ1-2; d_gene: .; CDR3aa: CASSYGVGYGYTF; CDR3nt: TGTGCCAGCAGTTACGGGGTGGGCTATGGCTACACCTTC
abundance: once; len: 14; v_gene: TRBV11-2; j_gene: TRBJ1-1; d_gene: .; CDR3aa: CASSSDPRNTEAFF; CDR3nt: TGTGCCAGCAGCTCCGACCCCCGGAACACTGAAGCTTTCTTT
abundance: .; len: 13; v_gene: TRBV19; j_gene: TRBJ1-1; d_gene: .; CDR3aa: CASSIARDGEAFF; CDR3nt: TGTGCCAGTAGTATCGCCAGGGATGGTGAAGCTTTCTTT
abundance: .; len: 14; v_gene: TRBV2; j_gene: TRBJ1-1; d_gene: TRBD1; CDR3aa: CASSGQGGNTEAFF; CDR3nt: TGTGCCAGCAGTGGACAGGGTGGGAACACTGAAGCTTTCTTT